This T cell receptor (beta chain) was identified during a study of blood T cell repertoires in COVID-19. Study in general: Spain, Italy and the United States supplied samples that represented acute and convalescent COVID-19. Sources were T cells, B-cell-depleted T cells, or PBMCs; the material itself was cDNA or gDNA.

From germline, CDR1 is PRHDT and CDR2 FYEKMQ (reference sequence). V was clipped by 5 bases and J by 5 bases, with 15 bases between them. The CDR3 extends over 14 amino acids. Study processing details: Amplification of reference gene primers provided the estimated nucleated cell counts. TCRdb's copy holds only in-frame clones and misses some; the assay was immunoSEQ multiplex PCR. D and trimming were read from the DNA, whereas the V and J calls and clone size are those reported in that table. There are roughly 200,000 clones in the sample; almost 90% occur only once, and roughly 0.6% lies in the top ten.

This chain links TRBV13 with TRBJ2-5, with D perhaps matching TRBD2 (5 bases). The sequence derives from a man in his fifties with acute or convalescent COVID-19. Specimen: peripheral blood. The CDR3 DNA reads as TGTGCCAGCAGCCCCGAGGGAAGGGAGGAGACCCAGTACTTC. Its protein is CASSPEGREETQYF.